The 18 T cell receptor beta chains presented below share a single source sample, sequenced in a study of cytomegalovirus exposure and HLA in healthy donors. Researchers ran the PCR with 60 Vbeta and 13 Jbeta primers. Data came from immunoSEQ multiplex PCR; TCRdb stores just in-frame clones and leaves some out. Among around 200,000 clones listed, approximately 83% were seen once. The specimen was PBMCs. These receptors all stem from a girl between 10 and 17 years old in good health and CMV-seronegative.

This clone has a handful of counts. The V gene is TRBV6-5, the J gene TRBJ1-1; possibly TRBD1 for D (6 bases). The germline CDR1 and CDR2 sequences are MNHEY and SVGAGI. The CDR3 totals 14 residues. The ends were cut back, 6 bases at V and 7 bases at J, with 18 bases in the middle. CDR3 protein: CASRPQGGVGEAFF. For the CDR3, the DNA is TGTGCCAGCAGGCCACAGGGTGGGGTAGGTGAAGCTTTCTTT.

The chain employs TRBV2 and TRBJ1-2, with TRBD1 matching over 7 bases. The CDR3 is 13 amino acids. Germline V lookup: CDR1 SNHLY, CDR2 FYNNEI. V lost 5 bases to trimming and J lost 2 bases; unmatched junction nucleotides: 2. The CDR3 nucleotides are TGTGCCAGCAGTTACAGGGGCAACTATGGCTACACCTTC. This sequence encodes CASSYRGNYGYTF.

V gene TRBV2 combines with J gene TRBJ1-1, with D tentatively TRBD1 (5 bases). Germline V gene lookup returns CDR1 SNHLY and CDR2 FYNNEI. V gave up 6 bases and J gave up 10 bases, with 18 bases separating them. This CDR3 is 13 amino acids long. The CDR3 nucleotides are TGTGCCAGCAGCCTAGGGGAAAGAACATCAGCTTTCTTT. This sequence encodes CASSLGERTSAFF. Complete variable domain (other parts from reference TRBV2 and TRBJ1-1): EPEVTQTPSHQVTQMGQEVILRCVPISNHLYFYWYRQILGQKVEFLVSFYNNEISEKSEIFDDQFSVERPDGSNFTLKIRSTKLEDSAMYFCASSLGERTSAFFGQGTRLTVV.

This clone showed up just once. V is TRBV7-9 and J is TRBJ2-5, with TRBD1 matching over 7 bases. The end of the DNA is better explained by TRBJ2-7, so the J call may be wrong. CDR1 and CDR2 from the germline V gene are SEHNR and FQNEAQ (reference sequence). CDR3 size: 15 residues. The CDR3 bases are TGTGCCAGCAGCTTAGTAGGGGACAGATCCTACGAGCAGTACTTC. Translation: CASSLVGDRSYEQYF.

The chain joins TRBV2 to TRBJ2-1, with D perhaps TRBD2 (5 bases). This CDR3 contains 13 residues. Trimming stripped 8 bases from V and 3 bases from J, with 11 bases between. Per germline, CDR1 SNHLY and CDR2 FYNNEI. In nucleotides, the CDR3 is TGTGCCAGCTGCTCGGGATTCTACAATGAGCAGTTCTTC. This codes for CASCSGFYNEQFF. Drawing the rest from reference TRBV2 and TRBJ2-1, the complete variable domain is EPEVTQTPSHQVTQMGQEVILRCVPISNHLYFYWYRQILGQKVEFLVSFYNNEISEKSEIFDDQFSVERPDGSNFTLKIRSTKLEDSAMYFCASCSGFYNEQFFGPGTRLTVL.

The chain couples TRBV18 to TRBJ1-1; D is perhaps TRBD1 (5 bases). The CDR3 extends over 16 amino acids. Germline V gene sequence: CDR1 KGHSH, CDR2 LQKENI. The germline V and J ends were trimmed by 2 bases and 1 base, with 14 bases remaining between them. The CDR3 DNA reads as TGTGCCAGCTCACCAGGCCACAGGACAACGAACACTGAAGCTTTCTTT. Its protein is CASSPGHRTTNTEAFF.

This chain uses TRBV2 with TRBJ2-3, with TRBD2 identical over 16 bases. The CDR3 is 20 amino acids. Germline CDR1 SNHLY, CDR2 FYNNEI. The V segment lost 4 bases and the J segment 3 bases; nucleotides outside the gene matches: 13. The CDR3 loop reads CASSATGLAGGRSRTDTQYF. CDR3 sequence (DNA): TGTGCCAGCAGTGCGACGGGACTAGCGGGGGGGCGGTCGAGGACAGATACGCAGTATTTT.

This clone was observed once. The chain is built from TRBV13 and TRBJ2-7; TRBD1 aligns across 12 bases. The V segment lost 8 bases and the J segment 4 bases; nucleotides outside the gene matches: 3. This CDR3 spans 13 amino acids. CDR1 and CDR2 (germline): PRHDT, FYEKMQ (reference sequence). CDR3 sequence reads: CASAGQGAYEQYF. Here the CDR3 DNA reads TGTGCCAGCGCGGGACAGGGGGCATACGAGCAGTACTTC.

Only one count was recorded for this clone. The V call is TRBV19, the J call TRBJ1-1; D not resolved. Trimming removed 10 bases from V and 11 bases from J, with 17 bases in between. Germline values: CDR1 LNHDA, CDR2 SQIVND (reference sequence). The CDR3 is 11 residues long. CDR3 amino acids: CATIEGPRAFF. In nucleotides, the CDR3 is TGTGCCACAATTGAGGGCCCGAGGGCTTTCTTT.

This clone was seen only once. The gene calls are TRBV7-6 and TRBJ1-1; 9 bases align to TRBD1. Germline values: CDR1 SGHVS, CDR2 FNYEAQ. V was clipped by 5 bases and J by 5 bases; unmatched bases: 9. The CDR3 totals 15 residues. The CDR3 DNA follows: TGTGCCAGCAGCGTTATCACAGGGGGCTGGACTGAAGCTTTCTTT. Translated, it gives CASSVITGGWTEAFF.

This chain uses TRBV28 with TRBJ1-1, with a weak D call TRBD1 (6 bases). CDR1 and CDR2 (germline): MDHEN, SYDVKM. Trimming cost V 2 bases and J 12 bases, with 22 bases left between them. The CDR3 extends over 15 amino acids. CDR3 protein: CASSLPQGPTVAPFF. The DNA for the CDR3 is TGTGCCAGCAGTTTACCGCAGGGGCCCACCGTGGCACCTTTCTTT. Variable domain in full (rest from reference TRBV28 and TRBJ1-1): DVKVTQSSRYLVKRTGEKVFLECVQDMDHENMFWYRQDPGLGLRLIYFSYDVKMKEKGDIPEGYSVSREKKERFSLILESASTNQTSMYLCASSLPQGPTVAPFFGQGTRLTVV.

The rearrangement links TRBV5-5 to TRBJ2-1; D might be TRBD2 (6 bases). The CDR3 is 16 amino acids. Germline V gene sequence: CDR1 SGHKS, CDR2 YYEKEE (reference sequence). V was pared by 0 bases and J by 2 bases, with 12 bases between. CDR3 protein: CASSLDGGFTYNEQFF. In nucleotides, the CDR3 is TGTGCCAGCAGCTTGGACGGGGGTTTCACCTACAATGAGCAGTTCTTC. Supplemented by reference TRBV5-5 and TRBJ2-1, the full variable domain reads DAGVTQSPTHLIKTRGQQVTLRCSPISGHKSVSWYQQVLGQGPQFIFQYYEKEERGRGNFPDRFSARQFPNYSSELNVNALLLGDSALYLCASSLDGGFTYNEQFFGPGTRLTVL.

This clone was detected once. The chain links TRBV2 to TRBJ2-2, with TRBD2 matching 8 bases. The CDR3 sequence is 15 residues long. The junction had 9 bases not matched to a gene; V was cut back by 6 bases and J by 6 bases. Germline V gene data show CDR1 as SNHLY and CDR2 as FYNNEI. The CDR3 DNA reads TGTGCCAGCAGCGGGGGGGGCGCTTGGCCCGGGGAGCTGTTTTTT. Its translation is CASSGGGAWPGELFF.

The CDR3 loop reads CAISDSLASGSRNEQFF. DNA for the CDR3: TGTGCCATCAGTGATAGTTTAGCTAGCGGGAGTCGCAATGAGCAGTTCTTC. The rearrangement joins TRBV10-3 to TRBJ2-1, with TRBD2 matching over 10 bases. This CDR3 contains 17 residues. Trimming cost V 3 bases and J 6 bases; bases outside gene matches: 11. Germline CDR1 and CDR2: ENHRY and SYGVKD.

This clone was counted between two and nine times. V gene TRBV27 combines with J gene TRBJ1-5; unclear D gene. Per germline, CDR1 MNHEY and CDR2 SMNVEV (reference sequence). The CDR3 spans 16 residues. V shed 4 bases and J shed 2 bases, with 15 bases lying between them. DNA for the CDR3: TGTGCCAGCAGTTCACTGGGAGGGTTGGGCAATCAGCCCCAGCATTTT. Residues: CASSSLGGLGNQPQHF.

The chain uses TRBV7-2 and TRBJ2-1; 8 bases are shared with TRBD1. Trimming took 8 bases from V and 2 from J; bases not matched to a gene: 8. The germline V gene has CDR1 SGHTA and CDR2 FQGNSA. The CDR3 loop spans 15 amino acids. CDR3 DNA sequence: TGTGCCAGCGGCCCAGGGGGCCTCACCTACAATGAGCAGTTCTTC. Its translation is CASGPGGLTYNEQFF.

This rearrangement joins TRBV7-2 to TRBJ2-7; TRBD2 is a possible D gene (6 bases). V was clipped by 5 bases and J by 5 bases, with 16 bases between them. Looked up from germline, CDR1 is SGHTA and CDR2 is FQGNSA. The CDR3 extends over 14 amino acids. In nucleotides, the CDR3 is TGTGCCAGCAGCAAAAGGAGGGGCGGAGACGAGCAGTACTTC. Translation: CASSKRRGGDEQYF.

This chain links TRBV7-3 with TRBJ2-7, with D unclear. The CDR3 length is 14 residues. CDR1 and CDR2 (germline): SGHTA, FQGTGA. V was clipped by 3 bases and J by 3 bases, with 12 bases between them. The CDR3 protein is CASSFGLRFYEQYF. The DNA for the CDR3 is TGTGCCAGCAGCTTCGGTTTAAGATTCTACGAGCAGTACTTC.